The 29 T cell receptor beta chains reported below all come from one sample, sequenced in a study of cytomegalovirus exposure and HLA in healthy donors. PCR involved 60 Vbeta and 13 Jbeta primers. Sequencing used immunoSEQ multiplex PCR; TCRdb keeps in-frame clones, though not all of them. Counted here are fewer than 130,000 clones, 70% to 90% occurring once; the ten biggest clones make up around 1.9%. Source material: PBMCs. These receptors were collected from a man aged 40-50 years in good health and CMV-seronegative.

V is TRBV6-5 and J is TRBJ1-4, with D possibly being TRBD1 (5 bases). Germline V lookup: CDR1 MNHEY, CDR2 SVGAGI. CDR3 length: 11 amino acids. V dropped 9 bases and J dropped 7 bases, with 9 bases sitting between them. The CDR3 coding sequence is TGTGCCAGTTCCGGGGGTGAAAAACTGTTTTTT. Its protein is CASSGGEKLFF.

The chain links TRBV6-5 to TRBJ2-7, with D perhaps TRBD1 (7 bases). The V end lost 7 bases, the J end lost 4 bases, and 20 bases lay between the germline ends. The CDR3 extends over 15 amino acids. Germline CDR1 reads MNHEY; CDR2 reads SVGAGI. The DNA of the CDR3 is TGTGCCAGCACCCTCTCTGGAGGGGGCGCGTACGAGCAGTACTTC. Amino acid sequence: CASTLSGGGAYEQYF.

The chain links TRBV28 to TRBJ1-4; possible D gene TRBD1, 5 bases. The V gene lost 5 bases and the J gene lost 10 bases, with 20 bases spanning the gap. The germline CDR1 and CDR2 sequences are MDHEN and SYDVKM. The CDR3 loop spans 15 amino acids. CDR3 bases: TGTGCCAGCAGTCTGCCCCGGGACGGGAGGGGAAAACTGTTTTTT. This gives the protein CASSLPRDGRGKLFF.

The chain carries TRBV5-4 and TRBJ2-1; TRBD2 is a possible D gene (7 bases). Germline CDR1 reads SGHNT; CDR2 reads YYREEE (reference sequence). The CDR3 is 14 residues long. Trimming left V 2 bases short and J 7 bases short, with 13 bases between. This chain's CDR3 is CASSLAGGRNEQFF. In DNA form, the CDR3 reads TGTGCCAGCAGCTTAGCCGGGGGGCGGAATGAGCAGTTCTTC.

Only a few counts were recorded for this clone. The rearrangement uses TRBV29-1 and TRBJ1-1; 8 bases map to TRBD1. Trimming took 4 bases from V and 10 from J; bases not matched to a gene: 14. This CDR3 comprises 14 residues. The germline V gene has CDR1 SQVTM and CDR2 ANQGSEA. For the CDR3, the DNA is TGCAGCGTTGGGACAGGGACACGGGATTTGGGAGCTTTCTTT. Translated: CSVGTGTRDLGAFF.

J is TRBJ1-4 and V is TRBV14; 9 positions match TRBD1. Germline V gene sequence: CDR1 SGHDN, CDR2 FVKESK. This CDR3 contains 16 residues. J lost 0 bases, V lost 3 bases, and 2 bases had no gene match. CDR3 sequence: CASSQTGGATNEKLFF. As DNA, the CDR3 is TGTGCCAGCAGCCAGACAGGGGGTGCAACTAATGAAAAACTGTTTTTT. Full variable domain (missing parts from reference TRBV14 and TRBJ1-4): EAGVTQFPSHSVIEKGQTVTLRCDPISGHDNLYWYRRVMGKEIKFLLHFVKESKQDESGMPNNRFLAERTGGTYSTLKVQPAELEDSGVYFCASSQTGGATNEKLFFGSGTQLSVL.

Note on this clone: The same CDR3 arises from other DNA sequences in this sample as well. V gene TRBV15 combines with J gene TRBJ2-7; maybe TRBD1 (6 bases). Trimming took 0 bases from V and 3 from J, leaving 6 bases between them. The length of the CDR3 is 13 residues. Germline CDR1 LNHNV, CDR2 YYDKDF (reference sequence). In DNA form, the CDR3 reads TGTGCCACCAGCAGAGACAGGGGCTACGAGCAGTACTTC. Translation: CATSRDRGYEQYF.

This chain joins TRBV4-1 and TRBJ2-7; 16 nucleotides align to TRBD2. The germline V gene encodes CDR1 MGHRA and CDR2 YSYEKL. V shed 4 bases and J 3 bases; nucleotides not matched to a gene: 12. This CDR3 contains 19 residues. The CDR3 protein is CASSPPRGLAGGEVYEQYF. The CDR3 coding sequence is TGCGCCAGCAGCCCCCCCCGGGGACTAGCGGGGGGGGAGGTCTACGAGCAGTACTTC.

This rearrangement joins TRBV5-3 to TRBJ1-1; D is possibly TRBD1 (5 bases). TRBV5-3 is flagged as an ORF with uncertain function. V lost 4 bases and J 2 bases, leaving 12 bases between the germline ends. The CDR3 extends over 14 amino acids. CDR3 loop: CARSRLDRNTEAFF. The CDR3 bases are TGTGCCAGAAGCAGACTAGACAGAAACACTGAAGCTTTCTTT.

This sequence joins TRBV19 and TRBJ1-1; D remains unclear. Germline CDR1 LNHDA, CDR2 SQIVND (reference sequence). The CDR3 is 13 residues long. The V and J ends lost 5 bases and 4 bases respectively, with 11 bases between them. The CDR3 DNA is TGTGCCAGTAGTGAAATTATAGTCACTGAAGCTTTCTTT. This sequence encodes CASSEIIVTEAFF.

The V gene is TRBV6-6, the J gene TRBJ1-1, with D tentatively TRBD1 (6 bases). CDR3 size: 13 residues. Trimming took 10 bases from V and 0 from J, leaving 12 bases between them. Per germline, CDR1 MNHNY and CDR2 SVGAGI (reference sequence). The CDR3: CATSRDMNTEAFF. CDR3 DNA sequence: TGTGCCACTTCCAGGGACATGAACACTGAAGCTTTCTTT.

The rearrangement links TRBV5-1 to TRBJ1-1; D possibly corresponds to TRBD1 (5 bases). CDR1 and CDR2 from the germline V gene are SGHRS and YFSETQ. This CDR3 comprises 16 residues. Deletions cut 5 bases from V and 1 base from J, with 18 bases between. CDR3 sequence (DNA): TGCGCCAGCAGGGAACCGATGGGAGGGGCGAACACTGAAGCTTTCTTT. Its protein product is CASREPMGGANTEAFF.

This clone was recorded only once. V gene TRBV6-1 combines with J gene TRBJ2-2; TRBD1 aligns across 7 bases. Looked up from germline, CDR1 is MNHNS and CDR2 is SASEGT. The CDR3 is 15 residues long. The chain's CDR3 is CAQQGVGSGSGELFF. The CDR3 nucleotides are TGTGCTCAGCAGGGGGTGGGGTCGGGAAGCGGGGAGCTGTTTTTT.

This chain joins TRBV27 and TRBJ1-1; 10 bases line up with TRBD1. Trimming removed 4 bases from V and 6 bases from J; junction bases left unmatched: 23. The CDR3 is 20 residues long. CDR1 is MNHEY and CDR2 is SMNVEV in the germline V gene (reference sequence). The CDR3 region is CASSSEPLRQGASRSAEAFF. CDR3 DNA sequence: TGTGCCAGCAGTTCCGAACCCCTCCGACAGGGGGCGAGTCGGTCCGCTGAAGCTTTCTTT.

This CDR3 reads CASSLEGESTPLHF. CDR3 DNA sequence: TGCGCCAGCAGCTTGGAAGGAGAATCCACACCCCTCCACTTT. The V call is TRBV5-1, the J call TRBJ1-6; D remains ambiguous. This CDR3 contains 14 residues. V was clipped by 0 bases and J by 11 bases, with 12 bases between them. Germline CDR1 SGHRS, CDR2 YFSETQ.

The chain recombines TRBV5-6 with TRBJ1-2, with 8 nucleotides matching TRBD1. V lost 4 bases to trimming and J lost 7 bases; unmatched junction nucleotides: 6. Germline V gives CDR1 SGHDT, CDR2 YYEEEE. The CDR3 has 13 residues. The CDR3 region is CASSPQGQAGYTF. DNA of the CDR3: TGTGCCAGCAGCCCTCAGGGACAGGCTGGCTACACCTTC.

The genes are TRBV28 and TRBJ2-2, with a tentative D call TRBD2 (5 bases). The CDR3 is 13 amino acids. Trimming took off 10 bases at V and 2 bases at J, with 11 bases between the two ends. Germline V gene sequence: CDR1 MDHEN, CDR2 SYDVKM. The CDR3 DNA reads TGTGCCATCGAGGGCCGTAACACCGGGGAGCTGTTTTTT. Residues: CAIEGRNTGELFF.

This clone showed up just a few times. J is TRBJ1-4 and V is TRBV5-1; D uncertain. The CDR3 consists of 15 residues. V lost 2 bases and J 3 bases, leaving 11 bases between the germline ends. Germline V gives CDR1 SGHRS, CDR2 YFSETQ. CDR3 nucleotide sequence: TGCGCCAGCAGCTTAGTCGGGGAAGCTAATGAAAAACTGTTTTTT. Translation: CASSLVGEANEKLFF. Drawing the rest from reference TRBV5-1 and TRBJ1-4, the complete variable domain is KAGVTQTPRYLIKTRGQQVTLSCSPISGHRSVSWYQQTPGQGLQFLFEYFSETQRNKGNFPGRFSGRQFSNSRSEMNVSTLELGDSALYLCASSLVGEANEKLFFGSGTQLSVL.

The CDR3 DNA sequence: TGTGCCAGCAGGACGCCGACAGGGAACACTGAAGCTTTCTTT. Translation: CASRTPTGNTEAFF. The V and J genes are TRBV6-6 and TRBJ1-1; weak D call: TRBD1 (6 bases). This CDR3 is 14 amino acids long. V was clipped by 6 bases and J by 1 base, with 12 bases between them. Germline-derived CDR1 and CDR2 are MNHNY and SVGAGI (reference sequence).

The chain is built from TRBV30 and TRBJ1-3; D possibly corresponds to TRBD1 (6 bases). The CDR3 extends over 14 amino acids. The germline V and J ends were trimmed by 5 bases and 3 bases, with 14 bases remaining between them. Germline assignment: CDR1 GTSNPN and CDR2 SVGIG (reference sequence). The CDR3 sequence is CAWQQGIGGNTIYF. CDR3 sequence (DNA): TGTGCCTGGCAACAGGGTATCGGTGGAAACACCATATATTTT.

CDR3 residues: CASSPLHWEFQETQYF. CDR3 in DNA: TGTGCCAGCTCACCACTTCACTGGGAGTTCCAAGAGACCCAGTACTTC. This rearrangement joins TRBV18 to TRBJ2-5; a weak D match, TRBD2 (5 bases). Between the trimmed V and J ends, which lost 1 base and 1 base, there was a span of 13 bases. CDR1 and CDR2 (germline): KGHSH, LQKENI. CDR3 length: 16 residues.

J is TRBJ2-7 and V is TRBV18; TRBD2 is a possible D gene (6 bases). The germline V and J ends were trimmed by 5 bases and 5 bases, with 16 bases remaining between them. The CDR3 sequence is 14 residues long. Germline V gives CDR1 KGHSH, CDR2 LQKENI. The CDR3 protein is CASSEEARGNEQYF. CDR3 coding DNA: TGTGCCAGCTCAGAGGAAGCTCGGGGGAACGAGCAGTACTTC.

V usage is TRBV28 and J usage is TRBJ1-2, with 9 bases matching TRBD1. The CDR3 spans 16 residues. The germline gives CDR1 MDHEN, CDR2 SYDVKM. V shed 5 bases, J shed 4 bases, and the junction held 11 bases outside the gene matches. The CDR3 protein is CASSPGRQGGIYGYTF. DNA of the CDR3: TGTGCCAGCAGTCCGGGCCGACAGGGGGGCATCTATGGCTACACCTTC.

This clone was seen just once. V and J are TRBV5-4 and TRBJ1-1; D remains ambiguous. Trimming took 0 bases from V and 1 from J, leaving 16 bases between them. In germline, CDR1 is SGHNT, CDR2 YYREEE (reference sequence). The CDR3 is 17 amino acids. The CDR3 region is CASSLASKTLKNTEAFF. In DNA form, the CDR3 reads TGTGCCAGCAGCTTGGCCTCTAAGACACTCAAGAACACTGAAGCTTTCTTT.

This chain uses TRBV4-1 with TRBJ2-2; possibly TRBD1 for D (6 bases). The germline gives CDR1 MGHRA, CDR2 YSYEKL. The CDR3 sequence is 15 residues long. V lost 2 bases to trimming and J lost 6 bases, with 13 bases between them. CDR3 region: CASSQTGTLAGELFF. CDR3 DNA sequence: TGCGCCAGCAGCCAAACCGGGACATTGGCCGGGGAGCTGTTTTTT.

The chain is built from TRBV6-1 and TRBJ2-7; the D gene is possibly TRBD1 (6 bases). Trimming stripped 10 bases from V and 0 bases from J, with 10 bases between. Germline CDR1 is MNHNS and CDR2 is SASEGT. The CDR3 runs 12 residues. Here the CDR3 DNA reads TGTGCCACCTGGGACACCTCCTACGAGCAGTACTTC. Translation gives CATWDTSYEQYF.

The rearrangement joins TRBV5-6 to TRBJ1-6; maybe TRBD1 (5 bases). V lost 0 bases, J lost 10 bases, and 14 bases lay in between. The CDR3 is 15 amino acids. CDR1 and CDR2 from the germline V gene are SGHDT and YYEEEE. The CDR3 DNA follows: TGTGCCAGCAGCTTGGATCCAGGGATAGGCTCACCCCTCCACTTT. Translation: CASSLDPGIGSPLHF.

The chain recombines TRBV5-1 with TRBJ2-2, with D perhaps matching TRBD1 (5 bases). This CDR3 has 16 amino acids. V was pared by 6 bases and J by 4 bases, with 19 bases between. Germline CDR1 reads SGHRS; CDR2 reads YFSETQ. The CDR3, as DNA: TGCGCCAGCAAGCTTACGGCCCAGGGAACCACCGGGGAGCTGTTTTTT. Amino acid sequence: CASKLTAQGTTGELFF.

The J gene is TRBJ2-3, the V gene TRBV2, with unresolved D. V was shortened by 4 bases and J by 2 bases, with 7 bases between the two germline ends. There are 13 residues in the CDR3. Germline V gene lookup returns CDR1 SNHLY and CDR2 FYNNEI. In nucleotides, the CDR3 is TGTGCCAGCAGTGCTAGTATCACAGATACGCAGTATTTT. It yields the protein CASSASITDTQYF. The full variable domain, rest sourced from reference TRBV2 and TRBJ2-3, is EPEVTQTPSHQVTQMGQEVILRCVPISNHLYFYWYRQILGQKVEFLVSFYNNEISEKSEIFDDQFSVERPDGSNFTLKIRSTKLEDSAMYFCASSASITDTQYFGPGTRLTVL.